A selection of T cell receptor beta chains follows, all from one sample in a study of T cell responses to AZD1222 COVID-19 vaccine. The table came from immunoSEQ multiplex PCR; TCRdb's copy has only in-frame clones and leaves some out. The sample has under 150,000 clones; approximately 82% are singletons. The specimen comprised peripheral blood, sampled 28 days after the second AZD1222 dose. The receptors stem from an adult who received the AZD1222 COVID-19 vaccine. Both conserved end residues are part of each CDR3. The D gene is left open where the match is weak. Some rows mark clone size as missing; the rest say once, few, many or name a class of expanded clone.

CDR3nt: TGTGCCAGCAGCTTGGTGACAGCCAATAAGGGGACCCAGTACTTC
CDR3aa: CASSLVTANKGTQYF
j_gene: TRBJ2-5
abundance: NA
d_gene: NA
v_gene: TRBV7-2

CDR3nt: TGTGCCAGCAGTCGGACCCAGGGGGTATATAATTCACCCCTCCACTTT
CDR3aa: CASSRTQGVYNSPLHF
j_gene: TRBJ1-6
abundance: NA
d_gene: TRBD1
v_gene: TRBV6-6

CDR3nt: TGCGCCAGCAGGGTGGATGACAGGGACTGGGGGCCCCAGCATTTT
CDR3aa: CASRVDDRDWGPQHF
j_gene: TRBJ1-5
abundance: NA
d_gene: TRBD1
v_gene: TRBV10-2

CDR3nt: TGTGCCAGCACTGGCCAGTCTGGGGCCAACGTCCTGACTTTC
CDR3aa: CASTGQSGANVLTF
j_gene: TRBJ2-6
abundance: NA
d_gene: NA
v_gene: TRBV2

CDR3nt: TGCGCCAGCAGCCCTGTAGCCCAAGGGGAGCTGTTTTTT
CDR3aa: CASSPVAQGELFF
j_gene: TRBJ2-2
abundance: few
d_gene: NA
v_gene: TRBV4-3

CDR3nt: TGTGCCAGCAGCCGCAACAGGGGGCTTGACGCTTTCTTT
CDR3aa: CASSRNRGLDAFF
j_gene: TRBJ1-1
abundance: NA
d_gene: TRBD1
v_gene: TRBV7-3

CDR3nt: TGTGCCAGCAGCCGGGAGGGGGCGAAAGGCTACACCTTC
CDR3aa: CASSREGAKGYTF
j_gene: TRBJ1-2
abundance: NA
d_gene: TRBD1
v_gene: TRBV7-2

CDR3nt: TGTGCCAGCTCACCAGGGGTTATCTACGAGCAGTACTTC
CDR3aa: CASSPGVIYEQYF
j_gene: TRBJ2-7
abundance: NA
d_gene: NA
v_gene: TRBV18

CDR3nt: TGTGCCAGCAGTTACTCAACAGGGGGAAGCTCCTATAATTCACCCCTCCACTTT
CDR3aa: CASSYSTGGSSYNSPLHF
j_gene: TRBJ1-6
abundance: once
d_gene: TRBD1
v_gene: TRBV6-2/TRBV6-3

CDR3nt: TGTGCCAGCAGCTCCTTGGACAGGGCGAGCTACGAGCAGTACTTC
CDR3aa: CASSSLDRASYEQYF
j_gene: TRBJ2-7
abundance: NA
d_gene: TRBD1
v_gene: TRBV7-9

CDR3nt: TGCGCCAGCAGCCCCATGAGCACAGGGGCAAACACCGGGGAGCTGTTTTTT
CDR3aa: CASSPMSTGANTGELFF
j_gene: TRBJ2-2
abundance: NA
d_gene: TRBD1
v_gene: TRBV4-1

CDR3nt: TGTGCCAGCAGCTTTCTTGGGGCGGACACTGAAGCTTTCTTT
CDR3aa: CASSFLGADTEAFF
j_gene: TRBJ1-1
abundance: once
d_gene: NA
v_gene: TRBV7-2

CDR3nt: TGTGCCAGTAGTAATCTGGTATCCTCTGGAAACACCATATATTTT
CDR3aa: CASSNLVSSGNTIYF
j_gene: TRBJ1-3
abundance: NA
d_gene: NA
v_gene: TRBV19

CDR3nt: TGCACCAGCAGCCAGCCCCGGACTAGCGGGGGGTCCTACGAGCAGTACTTC
CDR3aa: CTSSQPRTSGGSYEQYF
j_gene: TRBJ2-7
abundance: NA
d_gene: NA
v_gene: TRBV1

CDR3nt: TGTGCCAGCAGCCCGGGCCTTAATCAGCCCCAGCATTTT
CDR3aa: CASSPGLNQPQHF
j_gene: TRBJ1-5
abundance: NA
d_gene: NA
v_gene: TRBV3-1/TRBV3-2

CDR3nt: TGTGCCAGCAGTCCCTCCCTCGGAGGTCAGCCCCAGCATTTT
CDR3aa: CASSPSLGGQPQHF
j_gene: TRBJ1-5
abundance: NA
d_gene: NA
v_gene: TRBV28

CDR3nt: TGTGCCAGCAGCTTAGGGGACAGTAACAATCAGCCCCAGCATTTT
CDR3aa: CASSLGDSNNQPQHF
j_gene: TRBJ1-5
abundance: NA
d_gene: TRBD1
v_gene: TRBV5-8

CDR3nt: TGTGCCAGCAGCTCCGGGTCTGGAGGGAACACCATATATTTT
CDR3aa: CASSSGSGGNTIYF
j_gene: TRBJ1-3
abundance: NA
d_gene: NA
v_gene: TRBV5-6

CDR3nt: TGTGCCAGCAGTTACTCGTTCACAGGGGGTCACTATGGCTACACCTTC
CDR3aa: CASSYSFTGGHYGYTF
j_gene: TRBJ1-2
abundance: NA
d_gene: TRBD1
v_gene: TRBV6-2/TRBV6-3

CDR3nt: TGTGCCGTCCGTTGGGCGACAGGGATGGAGGACACTGAAGCTTTCTTT
CDR3aa: CAVRWATGMEDTEAFF
j_gene: TRBJ1-1
abundance: once
d_gene: TRBD1
v_gene: TRBV2

CDR3nt: TGTGCCAGCAGCTTCTCGGACAGAATCTACGAGCAGTACTTC
CDR3aa: CASSFSDRIYEQYF
j_gene: TRBJ2-7
abundance: NA
d_gene: NA
v_gene: TRBV7-2

CDR3nt: TGTGCCAGCAGTGTTAAACAGGGGGTAGGTGGGACTGAAGCTTTCTTT
CDR3aa: CASSVKQGVGGTEAFF
j_gene: TRBJ1-1
abundance: few
d_gene: TRBD1
v_gene: TRBV27

CDR3nt: TGTGCCAGCACCCTCGGGACTAGCGGGGAACACGAGCAGTACTTC
CDR3aa: CASTLGTSGEHEQYF
j_gene: TRBJ2-7
abundance: NA
d_gene: TRBD2
v_gene: TRBV27

CDR3nt: TGTGCCAGCAGCCCCCTAGCGGCCCCCCAAGAGACCCAGTACTTC
CDR3aa: CASSPLAAPQETQYF
j_gene: TRBJ2-5
abundance: NA
d_gene: TRBD2
v_gene: TRBV7-9

CDR3nt: TGTGCCAGCAGCCCAGACAGGGGCAATCAGCCCCAGCATTTT
CDR3aa: CASSPDRGNQPQHF
j_gene: TRBJ1-5
abundance: NA
d_gene: TRBD1
v_gene: TRBV7-2

CDR3nt: TGCACCAGCAGCCAAGACAGGGTTAATGAGGTGAACACTGAAGCTTTCTTT
CDR3aa: CTSSQDRVNEVNTEAFF
j_gene: TRBJ1-1
abundance: NA
d_gene: NA
v_gene: TRBV1

CDR3nt: TGTGCCAGCAGCCGGGACAGGGGCTATGGCTACACCTTC
CDR3aa: CASSRDRGYGYTF
j_gene: TRBJ1-2
abundance: NA
d_gene: TRBD1
v_gene: TRBV12-3/TRBV12-4

CDR3nt: TGTGCCAGCTCACCCCTGGGACAGGGGGCGATTGGGCAGCCCCAGCATTTT
CDR3aa: CASSPLGQGAIGQPQHF
j_gene: TRBJ1-5
abundance: NA
d_gene: TRBD1
v_gene: TRBV18

CDR3nt: TGTGCCAGCAGCGGGGGACAGACTTTGAACACTGAAGCTTTCTTT
CDR3aa: CASSGGQTLNTEAFF
j_gene: TRBJ1-1
abundance: NA
d_gene: TRBD1
v_gene: TRBV5-4

CDR3nt: TGTGCCAGCAGAACCGGGGAGCTGTTTTTT
CDR3aa: CASRTGELFF
j_gene: TRBJ2-2
abundance: NA
d_gene: NA
v_gene: TRBV12-3/TRBV12-4

CDR3nt: TGTGCCAGCAGCTCGGTCGGGGTAATGGGGAACACCATATATTTT
CDR3aa: CASSSVGVMGNTIYF
j_gene: TRBJ1-3
abundance: once
d_gene: NA
v_gene: TRBV11-2

CDR3nt: TGTGCCAGCAGCCCTCGGGAGCGGGGGAACACAGATACGCAGTATTTT
CDR3aa: CASSPRERGNTDTQYF
j_gene: TRBJ2-3
abundance: few
d_gene: TRBD2
v_gene: TRBV7-8

CDR3nt: TGTGCCAGCAGTGTCAACAGAAGAGCTTTCTTT
CDR3aa: CASSVNRRAFF
j_gene: TRBJ1-1
abundance: NA
d_gene: NA
v_gene: TRBV28

CDR3nt: TGTGCCAGCAGTTACTCGTCTGGACAGAGGCTTTATGGCTACACCTTC
CDR3aa: CASSYSSGQRLYGYTF
j_gene: TRBJ1-2
abundance: NA
d_gene: NA
v_gene: TRBV6-2/TRBV6-3

CDR3nt: TGTGCCAGTAGTCTAGGGACGGAAACCTACGAGCAGTACTTC
CDR3aa: CASSLGTETYEQYF
j_gene: TRBJ2-7
abundance: NA
d_gene: NA
v_gene: TRBV19

CDR3nt: TGTGCCAGCACCTCGACAGGGGGCCAACAGCCCCAGCATTTT
CDR3aa: CASTSTGGQQPQHF
j_gene: TRBJ1-5
abundance: NA
d_gene: TRBD1
v_gene: TRBV27

CDR3nt: TGTGCCAGCAGCCGTGCTGGGGCCAACGTCCTGACTTTC
CDR3aa: CASSRAGANVLTF
j_gene: TRBJ2-6
abundance: once
d_gene: NA
v_gene: TRBV28

CDR3nt: TGTGCCAGCACCGTCGGGACTTCCGCCGTCGATACGCAGTATTTT
CDR3aa: CASTVGTSAVDTQYF
j_gene: TRBJ2-3
abundance: NA
d_gene: NA
v_gene: TRBV5-8

CDR3nt: TGTGCCAGCAGCTTGGATCAGGGGAATAACTATGGCTACACCTTC
CDR3aa: CASSLDQGNNYGYTF
j_gene: TRBJ1-2
abundance: NA
d_gene: NA
v_gene: TRBV5-4

CDR3nt: TGTGCCAGCAGTGGACAGGGGGGTTACGAGCAGTACTTC
CDR3aa: CASSGQGGYEQYF
j_gene: TRBJ2-7
abundance: NA
d_gene: TRBD1
v_gene: TRBV27

CDR3nt: TGTGCCAGCAGCCTAACGACAGGGGGTAGAGAAGCTTTCTTT
CDR3aa: CASSLTTGGREAFF
j_gene: TRBJ1-1
abundance: NA
d_gene: TRBD1
v_gene: TRBV4-2

CDR3nt: TGCGCCAGCAGCCGGGAGGGGGACAGATTCTCTGGAAACACCATATATTTT
CDR3aa: CASSREGDRFSGNTIYF
j_gene: TRBJ1-3
abundance: few
d_gene: TRBD1
v_gene: TRBV5-1

CDR3nt: TGTGCCAGCTCACCAACGGGCGCGGGAAACATTCAGTACTTC
CDR3aa: CASSPTGAGNIQYF
j_gene: TRBJ2-4
abundance: NA
d_gene: NA
v_gene: TRBV18